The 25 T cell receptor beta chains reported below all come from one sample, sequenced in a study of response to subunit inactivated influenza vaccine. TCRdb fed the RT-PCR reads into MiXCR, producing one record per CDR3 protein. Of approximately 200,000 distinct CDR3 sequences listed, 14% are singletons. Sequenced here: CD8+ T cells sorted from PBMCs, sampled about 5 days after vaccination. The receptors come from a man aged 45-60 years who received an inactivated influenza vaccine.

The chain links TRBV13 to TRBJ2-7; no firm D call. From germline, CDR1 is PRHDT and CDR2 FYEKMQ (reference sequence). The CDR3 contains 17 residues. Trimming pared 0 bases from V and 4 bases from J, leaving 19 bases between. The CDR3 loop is CASSLGPDPDGVYEQYF. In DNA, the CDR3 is TGTGCCAGCAGCTTAGGCCCCGACCCGGATGGGGTATACGAGCAGTACTTC.

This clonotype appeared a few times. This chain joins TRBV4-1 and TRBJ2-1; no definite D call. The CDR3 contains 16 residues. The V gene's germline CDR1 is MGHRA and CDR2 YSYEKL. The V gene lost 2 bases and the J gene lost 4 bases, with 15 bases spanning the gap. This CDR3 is CASSQYFPGQYNEQFF. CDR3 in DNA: TGCGCCAGCAGCCAATACTTTCCGGGCCAGTACAATGAGCAGTTCTTC.

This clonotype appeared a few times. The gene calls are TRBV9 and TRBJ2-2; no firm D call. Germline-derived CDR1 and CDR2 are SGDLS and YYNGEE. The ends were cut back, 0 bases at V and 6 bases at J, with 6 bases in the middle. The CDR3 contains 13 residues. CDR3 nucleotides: TGTGCCAGCAGCGTAGATGTTCCCGGGGAGCTGTTTTTT. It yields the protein CASSVDVPGELFF.

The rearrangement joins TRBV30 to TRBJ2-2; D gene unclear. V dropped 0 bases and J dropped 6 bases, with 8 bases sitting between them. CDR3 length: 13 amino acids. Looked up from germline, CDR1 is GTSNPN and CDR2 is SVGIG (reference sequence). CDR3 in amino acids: CAWSVLSAGELFF. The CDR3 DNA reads TGTGCCTGGAGTGTACTCAGCGCCGGGGAGCTGTTTTTT.

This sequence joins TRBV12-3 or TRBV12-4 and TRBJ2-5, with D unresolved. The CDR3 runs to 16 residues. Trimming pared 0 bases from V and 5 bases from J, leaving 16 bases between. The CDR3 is CASSLATPRVGETQYF. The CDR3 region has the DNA TGTGCCAGCAGTTTAGCGACCCCCCGGGTCGGCGAGACCCAGTACTTC.

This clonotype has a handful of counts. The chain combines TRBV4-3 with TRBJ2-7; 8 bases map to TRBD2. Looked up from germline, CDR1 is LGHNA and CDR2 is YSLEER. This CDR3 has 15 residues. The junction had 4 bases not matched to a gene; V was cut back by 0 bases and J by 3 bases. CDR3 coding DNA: TGCGCCAGCAGCCAAGATACAGCGGGAGTCTACGAGCAGTACTTC. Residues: CASSQDTAGVYEQYF.

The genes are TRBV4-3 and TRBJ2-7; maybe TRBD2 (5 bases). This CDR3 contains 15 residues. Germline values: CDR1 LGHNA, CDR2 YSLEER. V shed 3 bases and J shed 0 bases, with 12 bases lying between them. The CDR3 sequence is CASSQAEGSSYEQYF. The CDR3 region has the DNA TGCGCCAGCAGCCAGGCGGAAGGGAGCTCCTACGAGCAGTACTTC.

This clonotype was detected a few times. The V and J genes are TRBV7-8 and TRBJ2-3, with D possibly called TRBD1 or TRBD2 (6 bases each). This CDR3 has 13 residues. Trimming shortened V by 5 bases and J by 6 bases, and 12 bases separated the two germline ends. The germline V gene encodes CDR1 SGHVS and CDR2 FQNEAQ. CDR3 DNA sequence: TGTGCCAGCAGCCCCCGGGGGCGCGATACGCAGTATTTT. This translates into CASSPRGRDTQYF.

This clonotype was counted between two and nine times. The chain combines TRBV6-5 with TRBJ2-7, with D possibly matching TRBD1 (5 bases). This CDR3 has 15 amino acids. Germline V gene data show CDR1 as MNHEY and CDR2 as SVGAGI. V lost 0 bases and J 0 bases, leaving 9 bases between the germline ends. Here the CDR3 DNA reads TGTGCCAGCAGTTACTCGCTGGACAACTCCTACGAGCAGTACTTC. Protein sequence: CASSYSLDNSYEQYF.

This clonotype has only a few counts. CDR3 region: CSAQPQENYGYTF. CDR3 DNA: TGCAGTGCTCAACCGCAGGAGAACTATGGCTACACCTTC. The genes are TRBV20-1 and TRBJ1-2; D is unclear. The ends were cut back, 5 bases at V and 2 bases at J, with 12 bases in the middle. The V gene's germline CDR1 is DFQATT and CDR2 SNEGSKA (reference sequence). The CDR3 runs to 13 residues.

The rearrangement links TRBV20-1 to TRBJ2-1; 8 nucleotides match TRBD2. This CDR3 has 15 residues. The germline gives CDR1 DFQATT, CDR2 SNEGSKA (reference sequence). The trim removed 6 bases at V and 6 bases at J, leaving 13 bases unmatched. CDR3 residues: CSAMTSALAGNEQFF. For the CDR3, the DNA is TGCAGTGCAATGACCTCGGCTCTAGCGGGCAATGAGCAGTTCTTC.

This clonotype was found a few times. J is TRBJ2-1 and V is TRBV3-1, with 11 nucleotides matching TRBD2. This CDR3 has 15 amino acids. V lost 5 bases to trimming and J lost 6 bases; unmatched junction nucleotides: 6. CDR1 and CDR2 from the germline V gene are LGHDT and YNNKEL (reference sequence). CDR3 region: CASSFLAGGGNEQFF. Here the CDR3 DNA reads TGTGCCAGCAGCTTCCTAGCGGGAGGAGGCAATGAGCAGTTCTTC.

This CDR3 reads CAWSPGQGPYEQYF. The CDR3 DNA sequence: TGTGCCTGGAGCCCCGGACAGGGACCGTACGAGCAGTACTTC. The chain has TRBV30 and TRBJ2-7; 8 nucleotides match TRBD1. The CDR3 covers 14 residues. Trimming cost V 3 bases and J 4 bases; bases outside gene matches: 8. Per the germline V gene, CDR1 is GTSNPN and CDR2 is SVGIG (reference sequence).

The CDR3 sequence: CASSSQAPTMSSYEQYF. In DNA form, the CDR3 reads TGTGCCAGCAGTTCTCAGGCTCCAACTATGAGCTCCTACGAGCAGTACTTC. The chain has TRBV28 and TRBJ2-7; D call uncertain. CDR1 MDHEN and CDR2 SYDVKM come from the germline V gene. The CDR3 has 17 amino acids. Trimming left V 4 bases short and J 0 bases short, with 19 bases between.

CDR3 in amino acids: CASSSTFIPRLEGDTDTQYF. The CDR3 region has the DNA TGTGCCAGCAGTTCTACGTTCATACCGCGACTAGAGGGGGACACAGATACGCAGTATTTT. This rearrangement joins TRBV27 to TRBJ2-3, with D perhaps assigned TRBD1 or TRBD2 (6 bases each). CDR1 is MNHEY, CDR2 SMNVEV, per germline (reference sequence). V dropped 4 bases and J dropped 2 bases, with 28 bases sitting between them. This CDR3 region has 20 residues.

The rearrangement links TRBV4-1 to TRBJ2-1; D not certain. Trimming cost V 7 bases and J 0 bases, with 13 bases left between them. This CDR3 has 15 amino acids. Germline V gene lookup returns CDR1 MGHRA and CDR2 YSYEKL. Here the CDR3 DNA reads TGCGCCAGCACTCCGGGCGACTTCTCCTACAATGAGCAGTTCTTC. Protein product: CASTPGDFSYNEQFF.

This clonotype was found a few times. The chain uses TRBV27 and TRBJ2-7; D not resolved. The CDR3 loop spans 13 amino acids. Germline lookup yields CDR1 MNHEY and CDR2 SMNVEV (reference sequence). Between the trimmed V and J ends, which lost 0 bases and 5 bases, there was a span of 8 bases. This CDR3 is CASSLSSINEQYF. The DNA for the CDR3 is TGTGCCAGCAGTTTATCCAGCATTAACGAGCAGTACTTC.

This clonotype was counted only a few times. CDR3 in DNA: TGTGCCAGCAGTTCCACCGGGACTAGCGGCGCCGAGCAGTACTTC. The encoded protein is CASSSTGTSGAEQYF. The chain has TRBV6-5 and TRBJ2-7; 11 positions agree with TRBD2. V trimming: 4 bases; J trimming: 6 bases; junction bases outside the gene matches: 8. The CDR3 has 15 amino acids. Germline V CDR1 and CDR2: MNHEY, SVGAGI.

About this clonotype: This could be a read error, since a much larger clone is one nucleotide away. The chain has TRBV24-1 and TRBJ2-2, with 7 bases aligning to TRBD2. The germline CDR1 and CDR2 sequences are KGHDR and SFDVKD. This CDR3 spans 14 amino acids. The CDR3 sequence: CPTSERGELGELFF. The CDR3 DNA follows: TGTCCCACCAGCGAGCGGGGAGAGCTCGGGGAGCTGTTTTTT.

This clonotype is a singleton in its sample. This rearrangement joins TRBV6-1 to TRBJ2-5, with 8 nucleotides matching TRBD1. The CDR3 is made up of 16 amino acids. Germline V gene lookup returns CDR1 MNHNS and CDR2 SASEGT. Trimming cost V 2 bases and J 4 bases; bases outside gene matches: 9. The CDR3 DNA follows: TGTGCCAGCAGTGAATTGACAGGGGATAGAGGAGAGACCCAGTACTTC. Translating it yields CASSELTGDRGETQYF.

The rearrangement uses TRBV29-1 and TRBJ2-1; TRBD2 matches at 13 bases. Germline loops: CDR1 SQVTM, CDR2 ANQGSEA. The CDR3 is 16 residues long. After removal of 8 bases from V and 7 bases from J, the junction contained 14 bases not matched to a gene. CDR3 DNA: TGCAGCTTTGTCTACCAGTGGACTAGCGGGAGTAATGAGCAGTTCTTC. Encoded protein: CSFVYQWTSGSNEQFF.

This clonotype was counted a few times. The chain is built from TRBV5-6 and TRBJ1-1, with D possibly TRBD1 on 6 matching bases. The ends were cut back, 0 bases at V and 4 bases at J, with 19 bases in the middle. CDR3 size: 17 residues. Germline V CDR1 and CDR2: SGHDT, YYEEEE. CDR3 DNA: TGTGCCAGCAGCTTGGCGGGGGCGGGGGTACGGTCCACTGAAGCTTTCTTT. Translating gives CASSLAGAGVRSTEAFF.

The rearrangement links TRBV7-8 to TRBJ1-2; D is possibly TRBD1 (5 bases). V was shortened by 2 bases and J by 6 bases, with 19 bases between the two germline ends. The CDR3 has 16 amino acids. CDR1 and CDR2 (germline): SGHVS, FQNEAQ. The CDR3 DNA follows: TGTGCCAGCAGCTTAAGCCCCAACCAGGGTAGGGATGGCTACACCTTC. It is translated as CASSLSPNQGRDGYTF.

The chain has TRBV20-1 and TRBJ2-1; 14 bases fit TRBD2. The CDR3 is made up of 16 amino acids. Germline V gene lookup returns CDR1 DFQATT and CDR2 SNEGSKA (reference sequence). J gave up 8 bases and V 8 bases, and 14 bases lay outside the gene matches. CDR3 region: CSSVPVTSGRADEQFF. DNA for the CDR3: TGCAGTAGTGTACCCGTGACTAGCGGGAGGGCCGATGAGCAGTTCTTC.

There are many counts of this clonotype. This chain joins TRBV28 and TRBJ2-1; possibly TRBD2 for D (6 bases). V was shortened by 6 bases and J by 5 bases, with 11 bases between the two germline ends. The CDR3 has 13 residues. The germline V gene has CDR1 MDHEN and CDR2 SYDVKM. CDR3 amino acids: CASSLGGDNEQFF. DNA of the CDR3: TGTGCCAGCAGCTTAGGAGGGGACAATGAGCAGTTCTTC.